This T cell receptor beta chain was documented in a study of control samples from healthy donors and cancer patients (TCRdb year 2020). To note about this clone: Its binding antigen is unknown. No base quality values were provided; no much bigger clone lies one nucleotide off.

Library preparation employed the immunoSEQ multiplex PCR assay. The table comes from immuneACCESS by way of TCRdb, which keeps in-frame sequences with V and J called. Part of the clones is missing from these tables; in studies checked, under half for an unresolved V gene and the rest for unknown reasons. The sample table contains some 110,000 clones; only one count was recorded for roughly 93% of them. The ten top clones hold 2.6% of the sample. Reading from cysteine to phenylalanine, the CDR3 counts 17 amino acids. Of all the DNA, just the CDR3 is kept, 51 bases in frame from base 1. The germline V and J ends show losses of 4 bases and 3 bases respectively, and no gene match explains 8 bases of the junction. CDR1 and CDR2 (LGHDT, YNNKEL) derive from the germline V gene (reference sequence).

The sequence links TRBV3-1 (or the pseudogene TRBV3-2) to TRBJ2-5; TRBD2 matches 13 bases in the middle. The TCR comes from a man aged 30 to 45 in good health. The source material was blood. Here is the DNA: TGTGCCAGCAGCCGTGTCCTCGGGACTAGCGGGGAAGAGACCCAGTACTTC. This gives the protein CASSRVLGTSGEETQYF.